The 17 T cell receptor beta chains listed next were all sequenced from one sample in a study of cytomegalovirus exposure and HLA in healthy donors. 60 Vbeta and 13 Jbeta primers were used in PCR. Sequencing used immunoSEQ multiplex PCR; TCRdb keeps in-frame clones, though not all of them. The data show about 200,000 clones, 70% to 80% seen once. Sequenced input: PBMCs. Receptors originate from a woman aged 25 to 39 in good health and CMV-seropositive.

This rearrangement joins TRBV9 to TRBJ2-2; D is perhaps TRBD1 (7 bases). V was trimmed by 1 base and J by 6 bases, leaving 10 bases between them. Germline CDR1 reads SGDLS; CDR2 reads YYNGEE. The CDR3 loop spans 14 amino acids. This CDR3 reads CASSVQGGAGELFF. CDR3 DNA sequence: TGTGCCAGCAGCGTACAGGGGGGAGCCGGGGAGCTGTTTTTT.

The chain recombines TRBV5-6 with TRBJ2-7; maybe TRBD1 (5 bases). The length of the CDR3 is 14 residues. Per germline, CDR1 SGHDT and CDR2 YYEEEE. Between the trimmed V and J ends, which lost 1 base and 5 bases, there was a span of 13 bases. The CDR3 is CASSLQGFANEQYF. The CDR3 region has the DNA TGTGCCAGCAGCTTGCAGGGTTTTGCCAACGAGCAGTACTTC.

The rearrangement joins TRBV5-1 to TRBJ2-1, with 7 bases fitting TRBD2. CDR1 and CDR2 (germline): SGHRS, YFSETQ. The V and J ends lost 0 bases and 6 bases, in that order; junction bases with no gene match: 9. This CDR3 is 16 amino acids long. The CDR3 reads CASSLVAGGGFNEQFF. The CDR3, as DNA: TGCGCCAGCAGCTTGGTTGCTGGCGGGGGATTCAATGAGCAGTTCTTC.

The chain has TRBV10-3 and TRBJ1-5; D unresolved. Germline-derived CDR1 and CDR2 are ENHRY and SYGVKD. The CDR3 covers 17 residues. V shed 0 bases and J shed 1 base, with 13 bases lying between them. This CDR3 reads CAISESRGSLSNQPQHF. The DNA of the CDR3 is TGTGCCATCAGTGAGTCTCGGGGATCTCTGAGCAATCAGCCCCAGCATTTT.

V and J are TRBV2 and TRBJ2-3; 12 positions agree with TRBD2. With 8 bases clipped from V and 6 bases from J, the junction kept 9 bases outside the gene matches. The germline V gene encodes CDR1 SNHLY and CDR2 FYNNEI. The CDR3 is 15 residues long. DNA for the CDR3: TGTGCCAGCTCCTGGCTAGCGGGGGGGGAGGATACGCAGTATTTT. Its protein is CASSWLAGGEDTQYF.

The CDR3 DNA sequence: TGCGCCAGCAGCCAATTCATGGGAGCTAACAATCAGCCCCAGCATTTT. It translates to CASSQFMGANNQPQHF. The rearrangement uses TRBV4-1 and TRBJ1-5; no definite D call. The V gene lost 2 bases and the J gene lost 3 bases, with 14 bases spanning the gap. The CDR3 sequence is 16 residues long. In germline, CDR1 is MGHRA, CDR2 YSYEKL.

The chain couples TRBV6-6 to TRBJ2-2, with D hard to call. V lost 0 bases to trimming and J lost 6 bases, with 5 bases between them. Germline CDR1 and CDR2: MNHNY and SVGAGI (reference sequence). CDR3 length equals 13 residues. The CDR3 here is CASSYSSAGELFF. The CDR3 bases are TGTGCCAGCAGTTACTCGAGCGCCGGGGAGCTGTTTTTT.

The chain combines TRBV29-1 with TRBJ2-1; 10 bases fit TRBD1. The ends lost 5 bases at V and 4 bases at J; junction bases unmatched: 5. This CDR3 region has 14 residues. Germline CDR1 SQVTM, CDR2 ANQGSEA. DNA of the CDR3: TGCAGCGTTCTAGGGACAGGGGTGTACAATGAGCAGTTCTTC. Amino acids: CSVLGTGVYNEQFF.

The chain uses TRBV30 and TRBJ2-7; perhaps TRBD1 as D (5 bases). Germline-derived CDR1 and CDR2 are GTSNPN and SVGIG (reference sequence). The V and J ends lost 0 bases and 2 bases respectively, with 11 bases between them. The CDR3 has 14 amino acids. DNA for the CDR3: TGTGCCTGGAGTGTACCAGGGAATACCTACGAGCAGTACTTC. It yields the protein CAWSVPGNTYEQYF.

In its sample, this clone was seen once. CDR3 DNA: TGTGCCAGCAGCACCGACGGGTTCTCTGGAAACACCATATATTTT. Protein: CASSTDGFSGNTIYF. This chain links TRBV5-4 with TRBJ1-3; D remains ambiguous. This CDR3 has 15 amino acids. Trimming removed 4 bases at V and 0 bases at J, with 11 bases between. Germline CDR1 is SGHNT and CDR2 is YYREEE (reference sequence).

This chain links TRBV7-8 with TRBJ2-7, with D perhaps matching TRBD1 (5 bases). The germline V gene has CDR1 SGHVS and CDR2 FQNEAQ. The CDR3 is 15 amino acids. V was pared by 5 bases and J by 4 bases, with 18 bases between. The CDR3 region is CASSLPTQGIYEQYF. For the CDR3, the DNA is TGTGCCAGCAGCCTCCCGACCCAGGGAATATACGAGCAGTACTTC.

This clone has only a few counts. The gene calls are TRBV9 and TRBJ2-1, with TRBD2 matching over 10 bases. Germline V gene lookup returns CDR1 SGDLS and CDR2 YYNGEE. The CDR3 loop spans 12 amino acids. Trimming took 2 bases from V and 10 from J; bases not matched to a gene: 0. The CDR3 sequence is CASSVSGREQFF. Here the CDR3 DNA reads TGTGCCAGCAGCGTTAGCGGGAGGGAGCAGTTCTTC.

CDR3 sequence reads: CASSPPGAGNTIYF. CDR3 sequence (DNA): TGTGCCAGCTCACCCCCGGGAGCTGGAAACACCATATATTTT. The rearrangement links TRBV18 to TRBJ1-3; D not resolved. Germline V gives CDR1 KGHSH, CDR2 LQKENI. The V and J ends lost 3 bases and 2 bases respectively, with 8 bases between them. The CDR3 covers 14 residues.

The CDR3 region is CASSVGNTIYF. CDR3 coding DNA: TGCGCCAGCAGTGTAGGAAACACCATATATTTT. V is TRBV4-1 and J is TRBJ1-3; no clear D gene. From germline, CDR1 is MGHRA and CDR2 YSYEKL. V shed 6 bases and J shed 4 bases, with 4 bases lying between them. The CDR3 loop spans 11 amino acids.

This chain joins TRBV6-5 and TRBJ2-3; 12 nucleotides align to TRBD1. The length of the CDR3 is 14 residues. J gave up 14 bases and V 3 bases, and 9 bases lay outside the gene matches. Germline CDR1 MNHEY, CDR2 SVGAGI. CDR3 loop: CASSYSGTGGLGYF. In DNA form, the CDR3 reads TGTGCCAGCAGTTATTCGGGGACAGGGGGCTTAGGGTATTTT.

The gene calls are TRBV2 and TRBJ1-3; D perhaps matches TRBD1 (6 bases). Trimming pared 5 bases from V and 0 bases from J, leaving 14 bases between. This CDR3 has 16 amino acids. Germline CDR1 is SNHLY and CDR2 is FYNNEI. The CDR3 sequence is CASSTQGASSGNTIYF. The CDR3 region has the DNA TGTGCCAGCAGTACACAGGGCGCAAGCTCTGGAAACACCATATATTTT.

This chain joins TRBV7-2 and TRBJ1-2, with a weak D call TRBD1 (6 bases). From germline, CDR1 is SGHTA and CDR2 FQGNSA. This CDR3 comprises 15 residues. V shed 5 bases and J shed 2 bases, with 15 bases lying between them. CDR3 residues: CASSARQELNYGYTF. The CDR3 DNA reads TGTGCCAGCAGCGCCCGACAGGAGTTAAACTATGGCTACACCTTC.